The sequence of this T cell receptor beta chain was determined in a study of blood T cell repertoires in COVID-19. Study in general: PBMCs, B-cell-depleted T cells, or T cells were the source of the cDNA or gDNA that made up the material.

Cohort placement rested on clinical history that participants reported themselves. TCRdb's copy holds only in-frame clones and misses some; the assay was immunoSEQ multiplex PCR. Of approximately 340,000 clones in the sample, approximately 89% were seen once. The V segment lost 0 bases and the J segment 4 bases; nucleotides outside the gene matches: 7. This CDR3 has 16 residues. Germline lookup yields CDR1 SGHRS and CDR2 YFSETQ. Material: PBMCs or T cells enriched from blood (not recorded which). The chain combines TRBV5-1 with TRBJ2-5; 9 positions agree with TRBD2. The sequence was collected from a woman in her thirties or forties who had been exposed to COVID-19. CDR3 DNA: TGCGCCAGCAGCTTGGAGGCTAGCGGGGAAGGAGAGACCCAGTACTTC. It is translated as CASSLEASGEGETQYF.